The 23 T cell receptor beta chains given below trace back to one sample, sequenced in a study of cytomegalovirus exposure and HLA in healthy donors. Produced via immunoSEQ multiplex PCR; TCRdb's table is partial and in-frame only. The sample holds around 71,000 clones, about 94% seen once. Sequenced: PBMCs. The origin of the receptors is a man between 18 and 29 years old in good health and CMV-seropositive.

The chain joins TRBV7-8 to TRBJ2-3; a weak D match, TRBD2 (7 bases). Trimming stripped 5 bases from V and 2 bases from J, with 23 bases between. Germline CDR1 reads SGHVS; CDR2 reads FQNEAQ. This CDR3 comprises 18 residues. The CDR3 DNA reads TGTGCCAGCAGCCGTTTTCCCGTCGGGGGGCCAGACACAGATACGCAGTATTTT. Amino acids: CASSRFPVGGPDTDTQYF. The whole variable domain, filled in from reference TRBV7-8 and TRBJ2-3, reads GAGVSQSPRYKVAKRGQDVALRCDPISGHVSLFWYQQALGQGPEFLTYFQNEAQLDKSGLPSDRFFAERPEGSVSTLKIQRTQQEDSAVYLCASSRFPVGGPDTDTQYFGPGTRLTVL.

The chain has TRBV6-5 and TRBJ2-1; weak D call: TRBD1 (5 bases). Trimming cost V 0 bases and J 8 bases, with 11 bases left between them. Germline CDR1 and CDR2: MNHEY and SVGAGI. The CDR3 spans 14 residues. The CDR3 spells CASSYSILGHEQFF. In DNA form, the CDR3 reads TGTGCCAGCAGTTACTCGATTCTGGGGCATGAGCAGTTCTTC.

The chain links TRBV5-1 to TRBJ2-1, with D maybe TRBD1 (6 bases). V was pared by 2 bases and J by 2 bases, with 14 bases between. Germline CDR1 and CDR2: SGHRS and YFSETQ. This CDR3 contains 16 residues. The CDR3 reads CASSFDAGDAYNEQFF. The CDR3 nucleotides are TGCGCCAGCAGCTTCGACGCAGGGGATGCCTACAATGAGCAGTTCTTC.

This clone was counted a few times. The chain uses TRBV12-5 and TRBJ2-1; a possible D gene is TRBD1 (6 bases). The ends were cut back, 5 bases at V and 8 bases at J, with 13 bases in the middle. There are 13 residues in the CDR3. Per germline, CDR1 LGHNT and CDR2 FRNRAP. The CDR3 DNA follows: TGTGCTAGTGGTCGGACTGGGGGCGATGAGCAGTTCTTC. Protein: CASGRTGGDEQFF.

This chain uses TRBV9 with TRBJ2-7, with TRBD1 matching 7 bases. Germline V lookup: CDR1 SGDLS, CDR2 YYNGEE. V was pared by 3 bases and J by 3 bases, with 3 bases of the junction left unmatched. The CDR3 runs to 13 residues. DNA of the CDR3: TGTGCCAGCAGCGCTGGGACAGACTACGAGCAGTACTTC. It encodes CASSAGTDYEQYF.

V and J are TRBV4-2 and TRBJ2-5, with 8 bases aligning to TRBD2. The CDR3 has 16 residues. Losses at the gene ends were 2 bases for V and 4 bases for J; bases not matched to a gene: 9. The germline gives CDR1 LGHNA, CDR2 YNFKEQ. CDR3 region: CASSQTGGAHRETQYF. CDR3 coding DNA: TGTGCCAGCAGCCAAACGGGGGGGGCTCATCGAGAGACCCAGTACTTC.

The chain carries TRBV7-9 and TRBJ2-5, with D tentatively TRBD2 (5 bases). V was trimmed by 4 bases and J by 0 bases, leaving 18 bases between them. Germline V gives CDR1 SEHNR, CDR2 FQNEAQ (reference sequence). This CDR3 is built from 17 residues. CDR3 region: CASSWVGAVGYQETQYF. CDR3 nucleotide sequence: TGTGCCAGCAGCTGGGTGGGAGCGGTAGGGTACCAAGAGACCCAGTACTTC. The full variable domain, in which reference TRBV7-9 and TRBJ2-5 provide the parts outside the CDR3, is DTGVSQNPRHKITKRGQNVTFRCDPISEHNRLYWYRQTLGQGPEFLTYFQNEAQLEKSRLLSDRFSAERPKGSFSTLEIQRTEQGDSAMYLCASSWVGAVGYQETQYFGPGTRLLVL.

The chain combines TRBV18 with TRBJ2-5, with 8 bases lining up with TRBD1. This CDR3 is built from 15 residues. CDR1 is KGHSH, CDR2 LQKENI, per germline. The V and J ends lost 4 bases and 5 bases, in that order; junction bases with no gene match: 9. The CDR3 region has the DNA TGTGCCAGCTCACTTCCGGACAGGGCTGGGGAGACCCAGTACTTC. It specifies CASSLPDRAGETQYF.

This clone was recorded only once. This sequence joins TRBV20-1 and TRBJ1-2; perhaps TRBD1 as D (5 bases). Germline values: CDR1 DFQATT, CDR2 SNEGSKA (reference sequence). This CDR3 has 11 residues. With 4 bases removed from V and 8 bases from J, the gap between germline ends came to 11 bases. This chain's CDR3 is CSATGTGGYTF. For the CDR3, the DNA is TGCAGTGCTACAGGGACTGGCGGCTACACCTTC.

The CDR3 nucleotides are TGTGCCAGTAGTGCAACCGCCGGGACACGCAGTGGTTCACAGCATTTT. Translating it yields CASSATAGTRSGSQHF. This chain connects TRBV19 to TRBJ1-5; tentative D call: TRBD1 (6 bases). CDR3 length: 16 residues. CDR1 is LNHDA and CDR2 is SQIVND in the germline V gene (reference sequence). V dropped 5 bases and J dropped 13 bases, with 27 bases sitting between them.

This clone has just one count. The chain couples TRBV18 to TRBJ2-7; 8 positions agree with TRBD1. The CDR3 runs 12 residues. V shed 6 bases, J shed 4 bases, and the junction held 2 bases outside the gene matches. Per the germline V gene, CDR1 is KGHSH and CDR2 is LQKENI. CDR3 in DNA: TGTGCCAGCTCCCGGACAGGGTACGAGCAGTACTTC. This sequence encodes CASSRTGYEQYF.

The chain carries TRBV4-2 and TRBJ2-1, with 10 positions matching TRBD1. The CDR3 runs to 14 residues. Trimming removed 5 bases from V and 9 bases from J; junction bases left unmatched: 7. Per the germline V gene, CDR1 is LGHNA and CDR2 is YNFKEQ. CDR3 residues: CASSDRDRGPEQFF. The CDR3 coding sequence is TGTGCCAGCAGCGACCGGGACAGGGGACCTGAGCAGTTCTTC.

The V gene is TRBV7-2, the J gene TRBJ2-7; D remains unclear. CDR1 is SGHTA and CDR2 is FQGNSA in the germline V gene. V lost 5 bases and J lost 3, with 14 bases in between. The CDR3 is 14 amino acids. The CDR3 here is CASSVLGPNYEQYF. The CDR3 DNA reads as TGTGCCAGCAGCGTCCTTGGGCCCAACTACGAGCAGTACTTC.

The J gene is TRBJ2-3, the V gene TRBV27; 10 bases map to TRBD2. This CDR3 has 14 residues. J lost 1 base, V lost 10 bases, and 5 bases had no gene match. In germline, CDR1 is MNHEY, CDR2 SMNVEV (reference sequence). The CDR3 region is CATRLAGRTDTQYF. CDR3 coding DNA: TGTGCCACCCGACTAGCGGGTCGCACAGATACGCAGTATTTT.

V is TRBV7-2 and J is TRBJ2-7, with 13 bases lining up with TRBD2. The CDR3 sequence is 19 residues long. With V trimmed by 8 bases and J by 6 bases, 22 bases remained unmatched. Germline lookup yields CDR1 SGHTA and CDR2 FQGNSA. CDR3 DNA: TGTGCCAGCCAGGGGTACGGACCCCTACTAGCGGGGGGGCTTGGCGAGCAGTACTTC. Its protein is CASQGYGPLLAGGLGEQYF.

This clone was picked up one time. V gene TRBV6-4 combines with J gene TRBJ2-7; possible D gene TRBD1, 6 bases. The germline gives CDR1 MRHNA, CDR2 SNTAGT. Trimming shortened V by 7 bases and J by 2 bases, and 18 bases separated the two germline ends. The CDR3 loop spans 15 amino acids. CDR3 sequence (DNA): TGTGCCAGCACCCCCCCGAGGCAGGGGACCTACGAGCAGTACTTC. Its translation: CASTPPRQGTYEQYF.

The chain is built from TRBV29-1 and TRBJ2-7, with D possibly matching TRBD1 (6 bases). The V end lost 4 bases, the J end lost 0 bases, and 10 bases lay between the germline ends. The CDR3 is 13 residues long. In germline, CDR1 is SQVTM, CDR2 ANQGSEA. CDR3 amino acids: CSVGYRDSYEQYF. The CDR3 region has the DNA TGCAGCGTTGGTTACAGGGACTCCTACGAGCAGTACTTC.

The chain has TRBV5-1 and TRBJ2-1, with 9 bases fitting TRBD1. The CDR3 contains 15 residues. Per the germline V gene, CDR1 is SGHRS and CDR2 is YFSETQ. The V segment lost 4 bases and the J segment 7 bases; nucleotides outside the gene matches: 9. DNA of the CDR3: TGCGCCAGCAGCCATGGGACAGGGTCCTTGAATGAGCAGTTCTTC. It specifies CASSHGTGSLNEQFF. Complete variable domain (other parts from reference TRBV5-1 and TRBJ2-1): KAGVTQTPRYLIKTRGQQVTLSCSPISGHRSVSWYQQTPGQGLQFLFEYFSETQRNKGNFPGRFSGRQFSNSRSEMNVSTLELGDSALYLCASSHGTGSLNEQFFGPGTRLTVL.

The chain is built from TRBV30 and TRBJ1-3; D remains ambiguous. From germline, CDR1 is GTSNPN and CDR2 SVGIG (reference sequence). CDR3 size: 17 residues. The V gene lost 0 bases and the J gene lost 2 bases, with 17 bases spanning the gap. The CDR3: CAWSVRRGSGTGNTIYF. CDR3 nucleotide sequence: TGTGCCTGGAGTGTACGGCGAGGGAGTGGTACTGGAAACACCATATATTTT.

The chain employs TRBV5-4 and TRBJ2-5; tentatively, D is TRBD2 (5 bases). CDR3 length: 14 residues. Germline loops: CDR1 SGHNT, CDR2 YYREEE (reference sequence). V was clipped by 2 bases and J by 0 bases, with 8 bases between them. CDR3 DNA: TGTGCCAGCAGCTTAGGGCGGGACCAAGAGACCCAGTACTTC. Residues: CASSLGRDQETQYF.

V gene TRBV29-1 combines with J gene TRBJ2-5, with 15 bases lining up with TRBD2. The ends lost 6 bases at V and 5 bases at J; junction bases unmatched: 10. Germline values: CDR1 SQVTM, CDR2 ANQGSEA. The CDR3 loop spans 16 amino acids. The CDR3 loop reads CSVAGLAGGPVETQYF. The CDR3 DNA is TGCAGCGTAGCCGGACTAGCGGGAGGGCCTGTGGAGACCCAGTACTTC.

The CDR3 reads CARRDRDGSYEQYF. Here the CDR3 DNA reads TGTGCCAGAAGGGACAGGGATGGATCCTACGAGCAGTACTTC. The V and J genes are TRBV19 and TRBJ2-7, with 9 positions matching TRBD1. Germline-derived CDR1 and CDR2 are LNHDA and SQIVND (reference sequence). The J segment lost 1 base and the V segment lost 9 bases, leaving 7 bases of the junction unmatched. CDR3 length equals 14 residues. The full variable domain, its missing parts supplied by reference TRBV19 and TRBJ2-7, is DGGITQSPKYLFRKEGQNVTLSCEQNLNHDAMYWYRQDPGQGLRLIYYSQIVNDFQKGDIAEGYSVSREKKESFPLTVTSAQKNPTAFYLCARRDRDGSYEQYFGPGTRLTVT.

The rearrangement links TRBV19 to TRBJ2-3, with 11 nucleotides matching TRBD2. J lost 7 bases, V lost 5 bases, and 14 bases had no gene match. In germline, CDR1 is LNHDA, CDR2 SQIVND (reference sequence). This CDR3 is built from 17 residues. CDR3 in DNA: TGTGCCAGTAGTCTTAGCGGGAGGGCCTACGGTCCACATACGCAGTATTTT. Translation: CASSLSGRAYGPHTQYF. Full variable domain (missing parts from reference TRBV19 and TRBJ2-3): DGGITQSPKYLFRKEGQNVTLSCEQNLNHDAMYWYRQDPGQGLRLIYYSQIVNDFQKGDIAEGYSVSREKKESFPLTVTSAQKNPTAFYLCASSLSGRAYGPHTQYFGPGTRLTVL.